These T cell receptor beta chains were read from a single sample in a study of shared clonotypes between healthy human individuals. Generated by immunoSEQ multiplex PCR, the TCRdb table keeps only in-frame clones and is missing some. The data show millions of clones, 85% to 95% seen once. Sequencing was done on a sample of naive CD4+ T cells from PBMCs. The receptors originated from a man between 18 and 29 years old in good health. Some clones in this sample may be carry-over from other donors' samples. Both conserved end residues are part of each CDR3. Fields, in order: J gene, clone size, D gene, V gene, CDR3 length, CDR3 protein, CDR3 DNA. The D gene is left open where the match is weak. The size of a clone is reported for some rows only, either as once, few or many, or as a class for expanded clones.

TRBJ2-1,NA,NA,TRBV9,15,CASSVASGTYNEQFF,TGTGCCAGCAGCGTAGCCTCAGGGACCTACAATGAGCAGTTCTTC
TRBJ1-1,once,TRBD1,TRBV6-4,14,CASSEDRGRTEAFF,TGTGCCAGCAGTGAGGACAGGGGGCGAACTGAAGCTTTCTTT
TRBJ1-1,NA,NA,TRBV28,13,CASIPRHNTEAFF,TGTGCCAGCATCCCTCGGCATAACACTGAAGCTTTCTTT
TRBJ1-4,NA,NA,TRBV29-1,15,CSVGGPPIPNEKLFF,TGCAGCGTTGGGGGACCACCTATTCCTAATGAAAAACTGTTTTTT
TRBJ2-5,NA,TRBD2,TRBV11-2,16,CASSRILAAPQETQYF,TGTGCCAGCAGCCGGATACTAGCGGCGCCCCAAGAGACCCAGTACTTC
TRBJ2-7,NA,TRBD2,TRBV28,14,CASQIAGAVREQYF,TGTGCCAGCCAAATAGCGGGAGCAGTCCGCGAGCAGTACTTC
TRBJ2-3,NA,NA,TRBV19,15,CASSMNSALTDTQYF,TGTGCCAGTAGTATGAACAGCGCTCTCACAGATACGCAGTATTTT
TRBJ2-7,NA,NA,TRBV5-1,14,CASSFDRFSYEQYF,TGCGCCAGCAGCTTCGACAGGTTCTCCTACGAGCAGTACTTC
TRBJ2-7,NA,TRBD2,TRBV9,17,CASSPGLAGGISYEQYF,TGTGCCAGCAGTCCGGGACTAGCGGGAGGGATCTCGTACGAGCAGTACTTC
TRBJ2-1,NA,NA,TRBV10-3,15,CATKITTNSYNEQFF,TGTGCCACCAAGATAACGACTAACTCCTACAATGAGCAGTTCTTC
TRBJ2-2,once,NA,TRBV5-4,16,CASSFNPIPNTGELFF,TGTGCCAGCAGCTTTAACCCAATCCCCAACACCGGGGAGCTGTTTTTT
TRBJ1-1,once,TRBD1,TRBV15,14,CATSIGQGMSEAFF,TGTGCCACCAGCATAGGACAGGGGATGTCTGAAGCTTTCTTT
TRBJ2-1,NA,NA,TRBV6-5,14,CASSRFSVNNEQFF,TGTGCCAGCAGTCGCTTCTCGGTAAACAATGAGCAGTTCTTC
TRBJ2-1,NA,TRBD1,TRBV28,16,CASSSLRDREHNEQFF,TGTGCCAGCAGTTCCCTCCGGGACAGGGAGCACAATGAGCAGTTCTTC
TRBJ2-7,NA,TRBD1,TRBV6-1,13,CALWTGVGGEQYF,TGTGCCCTTTGGACAGGGGTAGGCGGAGAGCAGTACTTC
TRBJ2-2,once,TRBD1,TRBV6-5,16,CASSLVGTDNTGELFF,TGTGCCAGCAGTTTGGTAGGGACAGATAACACCGGGGAGCTGTTTTTT
TRBJ1-2,NA,NA,TRBV4-1,17,CASSRAGGSLGDYGYTF,TGCGCCAGCAGCCGGGCGGGGGGCTCTTTAGGGGACTATGGCTACACCTTC
TRBJ2-4,NA,NA,TRBV19,15,CASNSWGQTKNIQYF,TGTGCCTCAAACAGTTGGGGGCAAACCAAAAACATTCAGTACTTC
TRBJ2-7,NA,NA,TRBV14,14,CASSRRAGTGEQYF,TGTGCCAGCAGCCGTAGGGCGGGGACGGGCGAGCAGTACTTC
TRBJ2-5,NA,NA,TRBV30,12,CAWSVQVGTQYF,TGTGCCTGGAGTGTACAGGTGGGGACCCAGTACTTC
TRBJ1-1,NA,TRBD1,TRBV5-1,15,CASSQPGQGGSEAFF,TGCGCCAGCAGTCAACCGGGACAGGGCGGGTCTGAAGCTTTCTTT
TRBJ2-7,NA,TRBD1,TRBV23-1,15,CALTIADRGSYEQYF,TGCGCCTTAACAATCGCCGACAGGGGATCCTACGAGCAGTACTTC
TRBJ2-1,NA,TRBD1,TRBV28,13,CASRLGTANEQFF,TGTGCCAGCAGGTTAGGGACAGCCAATGAGCAGTTCTTC
TRBJ1-3,NA,NA,TRBV6-5,14,CASSRGGSGNTIYF,TGTGCCAGCAGTCGGGGGGGCTCTGGAAACACCATATATTTT
TRBJ2-5,NA,NA,TRBV9,15,CASSVDRGGLETQYF,TGTGCCAGCAGCGTAGATCGAGGGGGGTTAGAGACCCAGTACTTC
TRBJ2-3,NA,NA,TRBV5-1,16,CASSLSPSGNTDTQYF,TGCGCCAGCAGCTTGTCGCCCAGCGGAAACACAGATACGCAGTATTTT
TRBJ1-3,NA,TRBD1,TRBV7-3,15,CASSITGGNGNTIYF,TGTGCCAGCAGCATCACAGGGGGCAACGGAAACACCATATATTTT
TRBJ2-5,NA,NA,TRBV5-1,13,CASSLSFGETQYF,TGCGCCAGCAGCTTGTCCTTTGGGGAGACCCAGTACTTC
TRBJ2-7,NA,NA,TRBV28,14,CASSWVTGSYEQYF,TGTGCCAGCAGCTGGGTCACCGGATCCTACGAGCAGTACTTC
TRBJ2-5,once,TRBD1,TRBV29-1,12,CSQTGGTETQYF,TGCAGCCAAACAGGGGGCACGGAGACCCAGTACTTC
TRBJ1-1,NA,NA,TRBV11-2,11,CASRLQGEAFF,TGTGCCAGCAGACTCCAAGGAGAAGCTTTCTTT
TRBJ2-5,NA,NA,TRBV5-6,13,CASSLADGETQYF,TGTGCCAGCAGCTTGGCCGATGGAGAGACCCAGTACTTC
TRBJ1-1,NA,NA,TRBV7-2,14,CASSPSRGVPEAFF,TGTGCCAGCAGCCCCTCCCGGGGGGTTCCTGAAGCTTTCTTT
TRBJ1-1,NA,NA,TRBV19,15,CASSIDAGLITEAFF,TGTGCCAGTAGTATAGACGCGGGACTCATCACTGAAGCTTTCTTT
TRBJ2-3,once,TRBD2,TRBV5-1,13,CASSVRTSDTQYF,TGCGCCAGCAGCGTTAGGACTAGCGATACGCAGTATTTT
TRBJ2-2,NA,NA,TRBV7-2,16,CASSLAPAGYTGELFF,TGTGCCAGCAGCTTAGCCCCCGCAGGATACACCGGGGAGCTGTTTTTT
TRBJ1-6,once,TRBD1,TRBV6-5,16,CASSYSGGQGDSPLHF,TGTGCCAGCAGTTACTCAGGGGGACAGGGAGACTCACCCCTCCACTTT
TRBJ2-7,NA,TRBD1,TRBV2,15,CASSVLRTGAREQYF,TGTGCCAGCAGTGTGTTAAGGACAGGGGCCCGGGAGCAGTACTTC
TRBJ1-1,NA,TRBD1,TRBV5-4,13,CASSSGQLGQAFF,TGTGCCAGCAGCTCGGGACAGTTAGGCCAAGCTTTCTTT
TRBJ2-1,NA,NA,TRBV6-5,12,CASSSPGGNKFF,TGTGCCAGCAGCTCCCCCGGCGGGAACAAGTTCTTC
TRBJ2-2,NA,NA,TRBV7-3,16,CASSPEGDLRTGELFF,TGTGCCAGCAGCCCCGAGGGGGACCTTAGGACCGGGGAGCTGTTTTTT
TRBJ2-1,NA,TRBD2,TRBV6-5,16,CASSYSGTSGIYEQFF,TGTGCCAGCAGTTACTCCGGGACTAGCGGGATTTATGAGCAGTTCTTC